The following is a T cell receptor (beta chain) sequence with its context. Its cognate antigen is unknown. Produced via immunoSEQ multiplex PCR; TCRdb's table is partial and in-frame only. The table shows about 150,000 clones, with 85% to 95% occurring only once. The CDR3 is 14 residues long. CDR1 is SGHRS and CDR2 is YFSETQ in the germline V gene. V lost 4 bases, J lost 3 bases, and 7 bases stayed unmatched. This sample stems from a study of T cell responses to AZD1222 COVID-19 vaccine. Study-level results: It should be noted that donors were predominantly white British and more often female, and clonal diversity was possibly underestimated. Dominant CD4 TCR responses targeted spike regions 160-218 and 743-854.

Sample: peripheral blood, taken on day 0 of AZD1222 vaccination. The chain is built from TRBV5-1 and TRBJ2-7; TRBD1 matches at 7 bases. This clonotype was sampled from an adult in good health. CDR3 sequence: CASSLGQNLYEQYF. For the CDR3, the DNA is TGCGCCAGCAGCCTGGGACAGAACCTCTACGAGCAGTACTTC.